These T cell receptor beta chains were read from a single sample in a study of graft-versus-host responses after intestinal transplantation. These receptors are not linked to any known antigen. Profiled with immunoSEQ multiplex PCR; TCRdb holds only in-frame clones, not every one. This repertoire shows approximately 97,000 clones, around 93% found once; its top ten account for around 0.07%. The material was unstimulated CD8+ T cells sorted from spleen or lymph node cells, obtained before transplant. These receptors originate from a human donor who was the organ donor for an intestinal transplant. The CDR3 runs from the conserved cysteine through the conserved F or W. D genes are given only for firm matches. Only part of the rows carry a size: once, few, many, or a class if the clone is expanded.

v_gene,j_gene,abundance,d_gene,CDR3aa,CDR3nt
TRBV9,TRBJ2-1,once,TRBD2,CANIAGGYYNEQFF,TGTGCCAACATAGCGGGAGGTTACTACAATGAGCAGTTCTTC
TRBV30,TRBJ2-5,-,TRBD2,CAWGLAGAGTQYF,TGTGCCTGGGGACTAGCGGGAGCTGGGACCCAGTACTTC
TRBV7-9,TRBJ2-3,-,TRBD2,CASSFYFERGRTSTDTQYF,TGTGCCAGCAGCTTTTATTTTGAGCGGGGGAGAACTAGCACAGATACGCAGTATTTT
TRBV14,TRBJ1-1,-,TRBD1,CASSHLQGTDTEAFF,TGTGCCAGCAGCCATCTACAGGGGACGGACACTGAAGCTTTCTTT
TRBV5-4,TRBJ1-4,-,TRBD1,CASSSGTGDRLF,TGTGCCAGCAGCTCGGGGACAGGGGATCGCCTTTTT
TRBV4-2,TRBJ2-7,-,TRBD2,CASSEGLAYEQYF,TGTGCCAGCAGCGAAGGACTAGCGTACGAGCAGTACTTC
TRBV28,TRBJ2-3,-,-,CASNGHTSGDTQYF,TGTGCCAGCAATGGTCACACAAGTGGAGATACGCAGTATTTT
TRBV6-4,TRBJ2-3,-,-,CASSDSYGFSTDTQYF,TGTGCCAGCAGTGACTCTTACGGTTTTAGCACAGATACGCAGTATTTT
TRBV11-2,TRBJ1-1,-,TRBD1,CASSLETPGQGVGTEAFF,TGTGCCAGCAGCTTAGAAACACCCGGACAGGGGGTTGGGACTGAAGCTTTCTTT
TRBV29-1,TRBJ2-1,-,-,CSVDFPGGVGLNEQFF,TGCAGCGTTGATTTTCCTGGCGGGGTGGGTTTGAATGAGCAGTTCTTC
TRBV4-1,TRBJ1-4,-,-,CASSQDVGDNEKLFF,TGCGCCAGCAGCCAAGATGTGGGAGATAATGAAAAACTGTTTTTT
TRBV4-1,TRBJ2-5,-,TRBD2,CASSQDSGGGETQYF,TGCGCCAGCAGCCAAGATAGCGGGGGGGGCGAGACCCAGTACTTC
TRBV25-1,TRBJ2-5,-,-,CASLGRGGETQYF,TGTGCCAGCCTGGGTAGGGGAGGCGAGACCCAGTACTTC
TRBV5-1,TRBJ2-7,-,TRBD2,CASSLRVAGGEQYF,TGCGCCAGCAGCTTGAGGGTAGCGGGAGGCGAGCAGTACTTC
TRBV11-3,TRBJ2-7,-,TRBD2,CASSSGLAGIYEQYF,TGTGCCAGCAGCTCAGGACTAGCGGGGATCTACGAGCAGTACTTC
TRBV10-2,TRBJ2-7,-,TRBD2,CASSEGGSGRPSYEQYF,TGCGCCAGCAGTGAGGGTGGTAGCGGGAGGCCTTCCTACGAGCAGTACTTC
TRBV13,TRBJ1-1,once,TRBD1,CASSSGTATEAFF,TGTGCCAGCAGCTCCGGGACAGCCACTGAAGCTTTCTTT
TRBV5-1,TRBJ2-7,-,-,CASSLGQATDEQYF,TGCGCCAGCAGCTTGGGACAGGCTACCGACGAGCAGTACTTC